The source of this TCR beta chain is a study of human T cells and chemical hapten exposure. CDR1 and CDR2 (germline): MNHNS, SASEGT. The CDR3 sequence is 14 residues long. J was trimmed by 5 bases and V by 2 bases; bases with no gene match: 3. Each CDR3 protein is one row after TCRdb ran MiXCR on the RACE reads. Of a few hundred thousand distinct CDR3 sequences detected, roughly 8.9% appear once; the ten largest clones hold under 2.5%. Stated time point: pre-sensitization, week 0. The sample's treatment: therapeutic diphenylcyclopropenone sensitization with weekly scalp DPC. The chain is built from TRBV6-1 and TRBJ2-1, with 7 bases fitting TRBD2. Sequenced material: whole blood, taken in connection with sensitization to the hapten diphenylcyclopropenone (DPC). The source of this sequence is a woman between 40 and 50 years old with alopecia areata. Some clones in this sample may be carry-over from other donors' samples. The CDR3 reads CASSELRGNNEQFF. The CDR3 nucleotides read TGTGCCAGCAGTGAACTGCGGGGGAACAATGAGCAGTTCTTC.